This TCR beta chain was captured by sequencing in a study of regulatory T cells in long-lasting Graves disease. Notes on the study in general: There were preferences for TRBV28, TRBJ1-2 and TRBJ2-5 in persistent disease. Having few samples may have compromised the accuracy.

V dropped 3 bases and J dropped 6 bases, with 17 bases sitting between them. This CDR3 has 15 amino acids. As to this clonotype: Its antigen is not known.

Time point denoted: newly diagnosed GD, antithyroid drugs for less than 3 months. Preparation of the TCR library used RNA extracted from PBMCs. To make TCR beta libraries, researchers used iRepertoire HTBI primers and Arm-PCR of CDR3 regions. TCRdb reprocessed the multiplex PCR reads via MiXCR and lists one record per CDR3 protein. The data hold more than 400,000 distinct CDR3 sequences, with about 16% observed a single time. The same sample was also studied in work on T cells in Graves' hyperthyroidism and ophthalmopathy.

The sequences come from peripheral blood mononuclear cells (PBMCs), collected at new diagnosis, from a patient treated with antithyroid drugs. The receptor was isolated from a man aged 35 to 55 with Graves disease. The chain recombines TRBV12-3 or TRBV12-4 with TRBJ1-2; D might be TRBD1 (5 bases). DNA for the CDR3: TGTGCCAGCAGTTTCAGTCGGTTAGGGGTAAATGGCTACACCTTC. The encoded protein is CASSFSRLGVNGYTF.